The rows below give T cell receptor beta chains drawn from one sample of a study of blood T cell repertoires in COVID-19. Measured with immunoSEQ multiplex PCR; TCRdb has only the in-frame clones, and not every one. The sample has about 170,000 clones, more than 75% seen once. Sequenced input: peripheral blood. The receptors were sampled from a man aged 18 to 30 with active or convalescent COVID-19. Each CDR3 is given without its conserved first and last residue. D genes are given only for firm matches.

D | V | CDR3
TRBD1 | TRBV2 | ASSSGGYVNSPLH
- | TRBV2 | ASKRDRTNEKLF
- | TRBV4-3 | ASSQPDSYGYT
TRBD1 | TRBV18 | ASSAGQGRSDTQY
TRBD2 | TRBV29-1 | SVGEGKETQY
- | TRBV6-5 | ASSSGQLGTIY
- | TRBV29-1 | SVEVEAGVEKLF
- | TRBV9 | ASSRQRNTEAF
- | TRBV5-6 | ASSLGGWLWGYT
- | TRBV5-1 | ASSLEGRGNEKLF
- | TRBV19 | ASSMMSGMNTEAF
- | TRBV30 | AYATGERVEAF
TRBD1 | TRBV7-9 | ASSPRQGASYGDTEAF
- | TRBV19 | ASSIDPEGRGTF
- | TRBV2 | ASSEEAGNQPQH
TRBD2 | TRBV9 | ASSVEPPRKLAGGRDEQF
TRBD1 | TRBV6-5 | ASSYKTGGLPEAF